Listed here are 32 T cell receptor beta chains from one sample, sequenced in a study of molecular identifiers for immune sequencing clone quantification. TCRdb recomputed calls from the PCR reads with MiXCR, one row per CDR3 protein. The table records about 320,000 distinct CDR3 sequences, roughly 24% of them present only once. The sample consisted of naive CD8+ T cells from blood, with Jurkat cell RNA spiked in. The subset denotes: FACS-sorted CD8+CD4-CCR7+CD45RA+ naive T cells. These receptors were collected from a human donor in good health. Some libraries in this study had Jurkat cell RNA spiked in.

In the case of this clonotype: An end of the junction does not agree with germline; a read error may underlie this. This chain uses TRBV3-1 with TRBJ2-5; 10 positions agree with TRBD1. CDR1 and CDR2 from the germline V gene are LGHDT and YNNKEL (reference sequence). The CDR3 runs 15 residues. The chain's CDR3 is CASCQVTGGEETQYF. DNA for the CDR3: TGTGCCAGCTGCCAAGTGACAGGGGGCGAAGAGACCCAGTACTTT.

The V and J genes are TRBV5-6 and TRBJ2-5, with 8 bases fitting TRBD1. CDR1 is SGHDT, CDR2 YYEEEE, per germline. The trim removed 4 bases at V and 5 bases at J, leaving 4 bases unmatched. The CDR3 has 13 residues. The DNA for the CDR3 is TGTGCCAGCAGCATGACAGGGGATGAGACCCAGTACTTC. Its translation: CASSMTGDETQYF.

This clonotype was picked up many times. The chain joins TRBV28 to TRBJ2-3, with TRBD2 identical over 10 bases. The trim removed 3 bases at V and 3 bases at J, leaving 6 bases unmatched. Germline lookup yields CDR1 MDHEN and CDR2 SYDVKM. The CDR3 sequence is 16 residues long. CDR3: CASSLLAGGGTDTQYF. The CDR3 DNA follows: TGTGCCAGCAGTTTGTTAGCGGGAGGTGGTACAGATACGCAGTATTTT.

At least ten counts were recorded for this clonotype. This chain connects TRBV2 to TRBJ1-5, with D perhaps matching TRBD1 (5 bases). The V and J ends lost 7 bases and 6 bases respectively, with 16 bases between them. This CDR3 contains 14 residues. The germline CDR1 and CDR2 sequences are SNHLY and FYNNEI. CDR3 bases: TGTGCCAGCATGGGCAGGGATAATTCTCAGCCCCAGCATTTT. Amino acid sequence: CASMGRDNSQPQHF.

The chain carries TRBV20-1 and TRBJ2-3; D unresolved. The ends were cut back, 4 bases at V and 2 bases at J, with 7 bases in the middle. The CDR3 is 12 residues long. CDR1 and CDR2 from the germline V gene are DFQATT and SNEGSKA (reference sequence). The CDR3 protein is CSAIWVTDTQYF. DNA for the CDR3: TGCAGTGCTATATGGGTCACAGATACGCAGTATTTT.

The gene calls are TRBV20-1 and TRBJ2-7; D remains ambiguous. Germline CDR1 reads DFQATT; CDR2 reads SNEGSKA (reference sequence). Trimming pared 6 bases from V and 5 bases from J, leaving 11 bases between. The CDR3 has 11 amino acids. The CDR3 coding sequence is TGCAGTGCCCTATATAGTGACGAGCAGTACTTC. Protein sequence: CSALYSDEQYF.

This clonotype showed up just a few times. CDR3 in amino acids: CSATKGIEQYF. CDR3 in DNA: TGCAGTGCTACAAAGGGTATCGAGCAGTACTTC. The V call is TRBV20-1, the J call TRBJ2-7; D not resolved. The CDR3 contains 11 residues. V was cut by 4 bases and J by 6 bases, with 10 bases left in between. The V gene's germline CDR1 is DFQATT and CDR2 SNEGSKA (reference sequence).

The chain combines TRBV6-5 with TRBJ2-5, with 8 bases matching TRBD2. The CDR3 extends over 13 amino acids. Germline CDR1 reads MNHEY; CDR2 reads SVGAGI. Trimming at V came to 7 bases and at J to 3 bases, leaving 4 bases not matched to a gene. The CDR3 loop reads CASNSGSEETQYF. DNA of the CDR3: TGTGCCAGCAACAGCGGGAGTGAAGAGACCCAGTACTTC.

This clonotype was seen repeatedly, ten times or more. The chain employs TRBV7-8 and TRBJ2-1; 7 positions match TRBD1. CDR3 length equals 14 residues. J lost 1 base, V lost 5 bases, and 2 bases had no gene match. Germline CDR1 SGHVS, CDR2 FQNEAQ. The CDR3 reads CASSRQGSYNEQFF. The CDR3, as DNA: TGTGCCAGCAGCCGACAGGGATCCTACAATGAGCAGTTCTTC.

For the CDR3, the DNA is TGTGCCAGCAGTGGTATCATATCGACGACTAGCGGGGTTGAAACGCAGTATTTT. Its translation is CASSGIISTTSGVETQYF. The rearrangement uses TRBV2 and TRBJ2-3; 11 nucleotides line up with TRBD2. The germline V gene has CDR1 SNHLY and CDR2 FYNNEI. Germline trimming cut 4 bases from V and 9 bases from J; bases unmatched to any gene: 18. This CDR3 spans 18 amino acids.

This clonotype was seen a handful of times. This CDR3 is CASSSGTLANTGELFF. The CDR3 DNA is TGTGCCAGCAGTTCAGGGACACTCGCGAACACCGGGGAGCTGTTTTTT. This chain joins TRBV28 and TRBJ2-2, with D possibly matching TRBD1 (6 bases). Germline assignment: CDR1 MDHEN and CDR2 SYDVKM. V dropped 4 bases and J dropped 0 bases, with 12 bases sitting between them. The length of the CDR3 is 16 residues.

This clonotype has a count of ten or more. The chain couples TRBV3-1 to TRBJ2-7; D is undetermined. Germline V gene sequence: CDR1 LGHDT, CDR2 YNNKEL (reference sequence). This CDR3 spans 13 amino acids. With 1 base removed from V and 2 bases from J, the gap between germline ends came to 6 bases. The CDR3 loop reads CASSQGVTYEQYF. The DNA for the CDR3 is TGTGCCAGCAGCCAAGGTGTAACCTACGAGCAGTACTTC.

Here the CDR3 DNA reads TGTGCCACCAGCCCCTCCCTTCGTGGGAAGAACACTGAAGCTTTCTTT. This codes for CATSPSLRGKNTEAFF. The chain links TRBV15 to TRBJ1-1, with D unclear. This CDR3 is 16 amino acids long. Germline V gene sequence: CDR1 LNHNV, CDR2 YYDKDF (reference sequence). Trimming removed 5 bases at V and 1 base at J, with 17 bases between.

This clonotype was observed a handful of times. This chain uses TRBV19 with TRBJ2-3, with D uncertain. Germline loops: CDR1 LNHDA, CDR2 SQIVND (reference sequence). This CDR3 is 15 amino acids long. The V end lost 4 bases, the J end lost 0 bases, and 11 bases lay between the germline ends. Here the CDR3 reads CASSSGESSTDTQYF. The CDR3 DNA follows: TGTGCCAGTAGTAGTGGTGAAAGTAGCACAGATACGCAGTATTTT.

This chain joins TRBV7-8 and TRBJ2-3; D is perhaps TRBD2 (6 bases). Germline CDR1 and CDR2: SGHVS and FQNEAQ. Trimming removed 10 bases at V and 5 bases at J, with 19 bases between. The CDR3 totals 14 residues. The DNA for the CDR3 is TGTGCCAACGGCCCCGGACTACTGAAAGATACGCAGTATTTT. Protein product: CANGPGLLKDTQYF.

This clonotype has a count of ten or more. The rearrangement links TRBV12-3 or TRBV12-4 to TRBJ2-3; 7 nucleotides agree with TRBD2. The CDR3 length is 16 residues. The V gene end was trimmed by 0 bases and the J gene end by 6 bases; junction bases not matched to a gene: 9. The CDR3 bases are TGTGCCAGCAGTTTAGCCGGACTAGAGTTCGGCGATACGCAGTATTTT. This encodes CASSLAGLEFGDTQYF.

The chain employs TRBV6-5 and TRBJ2-7; D possibly corresponds to TRBD1 (6 bases). CDR1 and CDR2 from the germline V gene are MNHEY and SVGAGI. Trimming pared 0 bases from V and 5 bases from J, leaving 11 bases between. The CDR3 has 14 residues. This CDR3 reads CASSYSMGAHEQYF. The CDR3 DNA reads TGTGCCAGCAGTTACTCGATGGGGGCGCACGAGCAGTACTTC.

Notes on this clonotype: Its ends do not fully match the called genes, so a read error is possible. V and J are TRBV27 and TRBJ2-1, with D tentatively TRBD1 or TRBD2 (7 bases each). Per the germline V gene, CDR1 is MNHEY and CDR2 is SMNVEV (reference sequence). This CDR3 has 14 residues. The CDR3: CACSIFQGGGEQFF. The CDR3 bases are TGTGCCTGCAGTATCTTTCAGGGGGGGGGTGAGCAGTTCTTC.

The gene calls are TRBV11-2 and TRBJ2-3; 8 positions match TRBD2. CDR1 is SGHAT and CDR2 is FQNNGV in the germline V gene. V shed 5 bases, J shed 4 bases, and the junction held 11 bases outside the gene matches. The CDR3 has 16 amino acids. The CDR3 bases are TGTGCCAGCAGCCCCGGGACTAGATGGCTCGCAGATACGCAGTATTTT. Its protein is CASSPGTRWLADTQYF.

Concerning this clonotype itself: One junction end disagrees with the germline gene, perhaps due to a read error. The genes are TRBV13 and TRBJ2-7; no reliable D call. This CDR3 has 11 residues. Germline CDR1 reads PRHDT; CDR2 reads FYEKMQ (reference sequence). DNA for the CDR3: TGTGCCAGCAGCTCTGGAGACGAGCAGCACTTC. Translated: CASSSGDEQHF. Full variable domain (missing parts from reference TRBV13 and TRBJ2-7): AAGVIQSPRHLIKEKRETATLKCYPIPRHDTVYWYQQGPGQDPQFLISFYEKMQSDKGSIPDRFSAQQFSDYHSELNMSSLELGDSALYFCASSSGDEQHFGPGTRLTVT.

The V call is TRBV4-1, the J call TRBJ1-2; D may be TRBD1 (6 bases). With 0 bases removed from V and 8 bases from J, the gap between germline ends came to 22 bases. The CDR3 is 17 residues long. Germline V CDR1 and CDR2: MGHRA, YSYEKL. CDR3: CASSQDPAEGGFRGYTF. CDR3 coding DNA: TGCGCCAGCAGCCAAGATCCAGCCGAGGGGGGGTTTCGGGGCTACACCTTC.

This chain connects TRBV4-1 to TRBJ1-1; tentative D call: TRBD1 (6 bases). V was pared by 8 bases and J by 4 bases, with 11 bases between. From germline, CDR1 is MGHRA and CDR2 YSYEKL. The CDR3 sequence is 12 residues long. DNA for the CDR3: TGCGCCAGCCAGGGGATAGGCACTGAAGCTTTCTTT. It codes for CASQGIGTEAFF.

This chain links TRBV27 with TRBJ2-7; unclear D gene. Looked up from germline, CDR1 is MNHEY and CDR2 is SMNVEV (reference sequence). The CDR3 contains 14 residues. V shed 0 bases and J shed 5 bases, with 11 bases lying between them. DNA for the CDR3: TGTGCCAGCAGTTTATCCCGTCCTGGGAACGAGCAGTACTTC. Its translation: CASSLSRPGNEQYF.

The V and J genes are TRBV27 and TRBJ1-1; D call uncertain. CDR3 length: 16 amino acids. Germline CDR1 and CDR2: MNHEY and SMNVEV (reference sequence). Deletions cut 5 bases from V and 1 base from J, with 17 bases between. The CDR3 loop is CASSRWTGSGNTEAFF. The CDR3 nucleotides are TGTGCCAGCAGTAGATGGACGGGATCGGGGAACACTGAAGCTTTCTTT.

As to this clonotype: This clone may be a read error of a much larger clone one base away. The genes are TRBV20-1 and TRBJ2-7, with no clear D. Trimming pared 0 bases from V and 3 bases from J, leaving 15 bases between. Germline V gene sequence: CDR1 DFQATT, CDR2 SNEGSKA (reference sequence). This CDR3 is 15 amino acids long. The CDR3 protein is CSARDEVRPIYEQYF. The CDR3 DNA sequence: TGCAGTGCTAGAGATGAGGTTCGGCCCATCTACGAGCAGTACTTC.

This clonotype was seen ten or more times. The V call is TRBV19, the J call TRBJ2-3; TRBD2 aligns across 9 bases. Per the germline V gene, CDR1 is LNHDA and CDR2 is SQIVND (reference sequence). The junction had 4 bases not matched to a gene; V was cut back by 1 base and J by 2 bases. The CDR3 runs to 16 residues. DNA for the CDR3: TGTGCCAGTAGTATAGGTAGCGGGGGACTCACAGATACGCAGTATTTT. As protein: CASSIGSGGLTDTQYF.

This clonotype was detected only a few times. The rearrangement joins TRBV27 to TRBJ2-1; TRBD2 agrees at 7 bases. J was trimmed by 4 bases and V by 2 bases; bases with no gene match: 8. The CDR3 covers 16 residues. Germline V gives CDR1 MNHEY, CDR2 SMNVEV (reference sequence). Here the CDR3 reads CASSLVGTGLYNEQFF. DNA of the CDR3: TGTGCCAGCAGTTTAGTCGGGACGGGACTATACAATGAGCAGTTCTTC.

This clonotype came up many times. This rearrangement joins TRBV7-2 to TRBJ2-6; D uncertain. Germline CDR1 and CDR2: SGHTA and FQGNSA. The CDR3 runs to 15 residues. V was cut by 5 bases and J by 1 base, with 9 bases left in between. The CDR3 loop is CASSLVLSGANVLTF. The CDR3 region has the DNA TGTGCCAGCAGCCTCGTACTATCTGGGGCCAACGTCCTGACTTTC.

This clonotype was found many times. V is TRBV7-2 and J is TRBJ1-1; 8 bases agree with TRBD1. Trimming at V came to 4 bases and at J to 7 bases, leaving 5 bases not matched to a gene. This CDR3 comprises 13 residues. The V gene's germline CDR1 is SGHTA and CDR2 FQGNSA. In nucleotides, the CDR3 is TGTGCCAGCAGCTACGGGACAGGCCTTGAAGCTTTCTTT. It specifies CASSYGTGLEAFF.

The chain is built from TRBV6-5 and TRBJ2-7; D not resolved. Germline loops: CDR1 MNHEY, CDR2 SVGAGI. The CDR3 extends over 15 amino acids. Trimming took off 2 bases at V and 1 base at J, with 12 bases between the two ends. CDR3 residues: CASSYTEYTSYEQYF. The CDR3 DNA reads TGTGCCAGCAGTTACACGGAATATACGTCCTACGAGCAGTACTTC.

The table lists this clonotype with a few counts. This clone may be a read error of a much larger clone one base away. This rearrangement joins TRBV7-9 to TRBJ1-1, with a tentative D call TRBD1 (6 bases). This CDR3 is built from 14 residues. Germline assignment: CDR1 SEHNR and CDR2 FQNEAQ (reference sequence). The CDR3 loop reads CASSALDRNTAAFF. CDR3 nucleotide sequence: TGTGCCAGCAGCGCCCTGGACAGAAACACTGCAGCTTTCTTT.

This clonotype has ten or more counts. The V call is TRBV7-6, the J call TRBJ2-3; 8 positions match TRBD2. After removal of 1 base from V and 4 bases from J, the junction contained 7 bases not matched to a gene. The CDR3 has 16 residues. Germline lookup yields CDR1 SGHVS and CDR2 FNYEAQ. The CDR3 sequence: CASSLVVRGGSDTQYF. DNA for the CDR3: TGTGCCAGCAGCTTAGTGGTACGGGGGGGCTCAGATACGCAGTATTTT.